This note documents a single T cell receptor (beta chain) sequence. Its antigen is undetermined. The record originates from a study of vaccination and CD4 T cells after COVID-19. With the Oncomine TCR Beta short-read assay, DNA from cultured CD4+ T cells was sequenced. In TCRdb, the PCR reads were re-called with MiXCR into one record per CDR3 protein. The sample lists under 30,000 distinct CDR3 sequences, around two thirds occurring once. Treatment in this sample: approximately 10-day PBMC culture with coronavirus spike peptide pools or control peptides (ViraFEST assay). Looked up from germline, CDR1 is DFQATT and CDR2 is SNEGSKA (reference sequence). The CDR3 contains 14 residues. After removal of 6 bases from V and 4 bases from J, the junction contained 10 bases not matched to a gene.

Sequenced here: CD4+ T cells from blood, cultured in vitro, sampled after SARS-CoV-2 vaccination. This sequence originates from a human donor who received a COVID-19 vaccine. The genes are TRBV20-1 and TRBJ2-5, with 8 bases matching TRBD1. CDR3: CSATRFRGRETQYF. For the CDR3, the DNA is TGCAGTGCAACGCGATTCAGGGGGCGAGAGACCCAGTACTTC.